The 25 T cell receptor beta chains below come from one sample, sequenced in a study of read filtering for tumor transcriptome and immune sequencing. The library was built from around 380 ng RNA with molecular barcoded adaptors for alpha/delta and beta/gamma chains. MiXCR, run by TCRdb on the reads, gives a single entry per CDR3 protein. The top ten clones hold over 10% of a sample with approximately 93,000 distinct CDR3 sequences, roughly a fifth of them seen once. Sequencing used a population of CD138-negative cells sorted from bone marrow. These TCRs come from a donor aged 40 or older with multiple myeloma.

This clonotype was detected many times. The V call is TRBV6-1, the J call TRBJ1-1, with D uncertain. V was clipped by 6 bases and J by 5 bases, with 10 bases between them. CDR1 and CDR2 from the germline V gene are MNHNS and SASEGT. The CDR3 runs 12 residues. The CDR3 DNA sequence: TGTGCCAGCAGCGACCCTGGGACTGAAGCTTTCTTT. Amino acid sequence: CASSDPGTEAFF.

The table lists this clonotype with a few counts. The chain combines TRBV29-1 with TRBJ1-1; no definite D call. This CDR3 has 11 amino acids. Germline assignment: CDR1 SQVTM and CDR2 ANQGSEA. V dropped 8 bases and J dropped 5 bases, with 12 bases sitting between them. Here the CDR3 reads CSSERETEAFF. The DNA for the CDR3 is TGCAGCTCTGAACGGGAGACTGAAGCTTTCTTT.

The chain is built from TRBV3-1 and TRBJ2-5; perhaps TRBD2 as D (5 bases). Germline V gene data show CDR1 as LGHDT and CDR2 as YNNKEL (reference sequence). This CDR3 has 18 residues. The V end lost 4 bases, the J end lost 2 bases, and 23 bases lay between the germline ends. The CDR3 reads CASSRRLFERTLQETQYF. DNA for the CDR3: TGTGCCAGCAGCCGTAGGTTGTTTGAGCGGACTCTGCAAGAGACCCAGTACTTC.

The chain is built from TRBV7-9 and TRBJ1-1, with D perhaps matching TRBD1 (5 bases). The CDR3 contains 15 residues. Germline-derived CDR1 and CDR2 are SEHNR and FQNEAQ (reference sequence). V lost 6 bases, J lost 5 bases, and 19 bases lay in between. CDR3 region: CASRTIGGGRTEAFF. The CDR3 DNA reads TGTGCCAGCAGAACTATCGGGGGAGGAAGGACTGAAGCTTTCTTT.

This clonotype was seen a few times. The chain links TRBV3-1 to TRBJ2-7; maybe TRBD2 (6 bases). The CDR3 totals 15 residues. Germline CDR1 LGHDT, CDR2 YNNKEL (reference sequence). V dropped 0 bases and J dropped 6 bases, with 15 bases sitting between them. The CDR3 here is CASSQEGGLDGEQYF. Written as DNA, the CDR3 is TGTGCCAGCAGCCAAGAAGGAGGGTTAGACGGCGAGCAGTACTTC.

This clonotype was counted at least ten times. This chain connects TRBV5-6 to TRBJ1-3; D unclear. The CDR3 has 15 residues. V was shortened by 3 bases and J by 1 base, with 11 bases between the two germline ends. Germline CDR1 is SGHDT and CDR2 is YYEEEE. The CDR3 DNA reads TGTGCCAGCAGCTGGATCGGGGAATCTGGAAACACCATATATTTT. As protein: CASSWIGESGNTIYF.

This clonotype was counted ten times or more. This chain connects TRBV6-6 to TRBJ1-2, with D perhaps TRBD1 (5 bases). Trimming took 6 bases from V and 6 from J, leaving 11 bases between them. The germline V gene encodes CDR1 MNHNY and CDR2 SVGAGI (reference sequence). CDR3 size: 12 residues. The CDR3 nucleotides are TGTGCCAGCAGCCCCGGGACCGATGGCTACACCTTC. Amino acids: CASSPGTDGYTF.

In its sample, this clonotype was seen many times. This sequence joins TRBV5-1 and TRBJ1-1; TRBD1 might be the D (5 bases). The CDR3 has 16 residues. V shed 3 bases and J shed 1 base, with 16 bases lying between them. Germline lookup yields CDR1 SGHRS and CDR2 YFSETQ. DNA for the CDR3: TGCGCCAGCAGCTCCGTGGGGGGGGTCGGGAACACTGAAGCTTTCTTT. Amino acids: CASSSVGGVGNTEAFF.

This clonotype was found many times. A read error may produce the germline difference seen at one junction end. This chain joins TRBV28 and TRBJ2-2; D may be TRBD2 (5 bases). Germline V gene sequence: CDR1 MDHEN, CDR2 SYDVKM. CDR3 length: 13 residues. The DNA for the CDR3 is TGTGCCAGCAGGGCCCGAAACACCGGGGAGCCGTTTTTT. Amino acids: CASRARNTGEPFF.

The genes are TRBV7-2 and TRBJ2-1; 7 nucleotides agree with TRBD2. The J segment lost 4 bases and the V segment lost 4 bases, leaving 4 bases of the junction unmatched. Germline V gene data show CDR1 as SGHTA and CDR2 as FQGNSA. There are 14 residues in the CDR3. The CDR3 nucleotides are TGTGCCAGCAGCTCCGGGGGGACGTACAATGAGCAGTTCTTC. It codes for CASSSGGTYNEQFF. Drawing the rest from reference TRBV7-2 and TRBJ2-1, the complete variable domain is GAGVSQSPSNKVTEKGKDVELRCDPISGHTALYWYRQSLGQGLEFLIYFQGNSAPDKSGLPSDRFSAERTGGSVSTLTIQRTQQEDSAVYLCASSSGGTYNEQFFGPGTRLTVL.

This clonotype came up a few times. The chain uses TRBV20-1 and TRBJ1-2; the D gene is possibly TRBD1 (6 bases). The germline V and J ends were trimmed by 3 bases and 2 bases, with 13 bases remaining between them. Per germline, CDR1 DFQATT and CDR2 SNEGSKA (reference sequence). This CDR3 comprises 14 residues. CDR3 coding DNA: TGCAGTGCTAGTGGGGGGCGCGGAAACTATGGCTACACCTTC. It encodes CSASGGRGNYGYTF.

This clonotype was seen many times. This chain joins TRBV3-1 and TRBJ1-1; 10 bases match TRBD1. The V gene's germline CDR1 is LGHDT and CDR2 YNNKEL (reference sequence). V shed 1 base, J shed 11 bases, and the junction held 7 bases outside the gene matches. This CDR3 contains 14 residues. Written as DNA, the CDR3 is TGTGCCAGCAGCCAAGGATGGGACAGGGGAGAGGCTTTCTTT. Encoded protein: CASSQGWDRGEAFF. The full variable domain, in which reference TRBV3-1 and TRBJ1-1 provide the parts outside the CDR3, is DTAVSQTPKYLVTQMGNDKSIKCEQNLGHDTMYWYKQDSKKFLKIMFSYNNKELIINETVPNRFSPKSPDKAHLNLHINSLELGDSAVYFCASSQGWDRGEAFFGQGTRLTVV.

This clonotype has ten or more counts. The chain couples TRBV12-3 or TRBV12-4 to TRBJ1-2; D possibly corresponds to TRBD1 (6 bases). The V gene lost 6 bases and the J gene lost 2 bases, with 16 bases spanning the gap. The CDR3 loop spans 15 amino acids. The CDR3 here is CASSKDSRTNYGYTF. The CDR3 coding sequence is TGTGCCAGCAGCAAGGACAGCCGGACAAACTATGGCTACACCTTC.

The chain's CDR3 is CASSLQGRAYEQYF. The CDR3, as DNA: TGTGCCAGCAGTCTTCAGGGGAGAGCCTACGAGCAGTACTTC. The chain joins TRBV28 to TRBJ2-7, with D possibly being TRBD1 (6 bases). Germline CDR1 and CDR2: MDHEN and SYDVKM. Trimming pared 5 bases from V and 2 bases from J, leaving 13 bases between. The CDR3 covers 14 residues.

Turning to this clonotype: The junction and the germline gene differ at one end; a read error may be behind it. The V call is TRBV5-1, the J call TRBJ2-7; 10 bases agree with TRBD2. CDR1 and CDR2 (germline): SGHRS, YFSETQ. CDR3 length: 15 residues. The DNA for the CDR3 is TGCACCAGCAGCTTGCTAGCGGGGGCCTCCTACGAGCAGTACTTC. Translation gives CTSSLLAGASYEQYF.

This clonotype was detected only a few times. The chain combines TRBV20-1 with TRBJ2-3; D not resolved. The V end lost 5 bases, the J end lost 8 bases, and 14 bases lay between the germline ends. The CDR3 consists of 12 residues. Per germline, CDR1 DFQATT and CDR2 SNEGSKA (reference sequence). The CDR3 DNA is TGCAGTGCTCCGTCAAGCGTCCTTACGCAGTATTTT. Translation: CSAPSSVLTQYF.

As to this clonotype: Just one base apart from a much larger clone, this may be a read error. The V call is TRBV29-1, the J call TRBJ2-5; 8 bases agree with TRBD2. The germline gives CDR1 SQVTM, CDR2 ANQGSEA. V was pared by 0 bases and J by 7 bases, with 10 bases of the junction left unmatched. The CDR3 is 15 residues long. The CDR3 reads CSVEDIRGRGVTQYF. The CDR3 nucleotides are TGCAGCGTTGAAGATATTCGGGGGCGGGGGGTGACCCAGTACTTC.

The chain links TRBV30 to TRBJ2-1; tentatively, D is TRBD2 (6 bases). The germline gives CDR1 GTSNPN, CDR2 SVGIG (reference sequence). The CDR3 covers 14 residues. Trimming shortened V by 2 bases and J by 5 bases, and 13 bases separated the two germline ends. The CDR3 region has the DNA TGTGCCTGGAGTTCGGGACTGCCCCACAATGAGCAGTTCTTC. The encoded protein is CAWSSGLPHNEQFF. The whole variable domain, remainder taken from reference TRBV30 and TRBJ2-1, is SQTIHQWPATLVQPVGSPLSLECTVEGTSNPNLYWYRQAAGRGLQLLFYSVGIGQISSEVPQNLSASRPQDRQFILSSKKLLLSDSGFYLCAWSSGLPHNEQFFGPGTRLTVL.

This clonotype has at least ten counts. The CDR3 reads CASSLRISYEQYF. The CDR3 region has the DNA TGTGCCAGCAGCCTTCGGATCTCCTACGAGCAGTACTTC. The chain links TRBV14 to TRBJ2-7; no clear D. CDR1 is SGHDN and CDR2 is FVKESK in the germline V gene. The CDR3 totals 13 residues. Trimming took 4 bases from V and 0 from J, leaving 7 bases between them.

A remark on this clonotype: Just one base apart from a much larger clone, this may be a read error. The chain carries TRBV29-1 and TRBJ2-3, with 10 bases lining up with TRBD1. This CDR3 spans 14 amino acids. Germline V gene sequence: CDR1 SQVTM, CDR2 ANQGSEA. V dropped 7 bases and J dropped 4; count of bases not matched to a gene: 8. CDR3: CSGKDRGRADTQYF. Written as DNA, the CDR3 is TGCAGCGGCAAAGACAGGGGGCGCGCAGATACGCAGTATTTT.

This clonotype turned up a few times. The genes are TRBV18 and TRBJ2-5, with TRBD1 matching over 7 bases. This CDR3 contains 15 residues. Per the germline V gene, CDR1 is KGHSH and CDR2 is LQKENI. The V segment lost 4 bases and the J segment 2 bases; nucleotides outside the gene matches: 7. CDR3 nucleotide sequence: TGTGCCAGCTCACGAGCAGGACAGGCTCAAGAGACCCAGTACTTC. This sequence encodes CASSRAGQAQETQYF.

This clonotype was seen only a few times. The V call is TRBV5-6, the J call TRBJ1-5, with D hard to call. V was clipped by 7 bases and J by 0 bases, with 11 bases between them. Germline assignment: CDR1 SGHDT and CDR2 YYEEEE. CDR3 length equals 14 residues. CDR3 nucleotides: TGTGCCAGCGGGGATTTTTATAGCAATCAGCCCCAGCATTTT. Its translation is CASGDFYSNQPQHF.

The rearrangement uses TRBV9 and TRBJ1-1; D perhaps matches TRBD1 (5 bases). The CDR3 sequence is 14 residues long. V gave up 4 bases and J gave up 3 bases, with 13 bases separating them. Germline loops: CDR1 SGDLS, CDR2 YYNGEE. This chain's CDR3 is CASSYSGGDTEAFF. CDR3 DNA: TGTGCCAGCAGCTATAGCGGGGGGGACACTGAAGCTTTCTTT.

Remarks on this clonotype: One end of the junction does not line up with germline, which may come from a read error. This chain links TRBV20-1 with TRBJ2-7; 7 positions agree with TRBD1. Germline V gene lookup returns CDR1 DFQATT and CDR2 SNEGSKA (reference sequence). The CDR3 contains 14 residues. CDR3 in DNA: TGCACTGCTAGAACCGGACAGGTCAACTACGAGCAGTACTTC. This encodes CTARTGQVNYEQYF.

Turning to this clonotype: The junction shows a germline mismatch at one end, possibly a read error. The V gene is TRBV5-4, the J gene TRBJ2-7; TRBD1 matches at 9 bases. Germline loops: CDR1 SGHNT, CDR2 YYREEE (reference sequence). This CDR3 spans 16 amino acids. CDR3 in amino acids: CAGSLWREDRGFEQYF. The DNA of the CDR3 is TGTGCCGGCAGTTTATGGAGGGAGGACAGGGGTTTCGAGCAGTACTTC.